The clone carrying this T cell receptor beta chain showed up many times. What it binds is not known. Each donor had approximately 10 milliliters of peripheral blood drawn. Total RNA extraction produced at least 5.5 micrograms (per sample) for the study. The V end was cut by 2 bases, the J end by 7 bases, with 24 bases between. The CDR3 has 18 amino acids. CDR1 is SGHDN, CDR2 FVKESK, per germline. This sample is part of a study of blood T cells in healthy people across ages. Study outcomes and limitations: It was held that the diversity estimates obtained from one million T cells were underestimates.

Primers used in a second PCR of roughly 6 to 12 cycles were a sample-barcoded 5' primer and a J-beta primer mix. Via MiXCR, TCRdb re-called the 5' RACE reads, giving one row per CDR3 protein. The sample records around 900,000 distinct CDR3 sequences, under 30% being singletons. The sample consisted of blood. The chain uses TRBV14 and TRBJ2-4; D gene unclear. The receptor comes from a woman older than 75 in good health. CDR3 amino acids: CASSQQRKITGPPNIQYF. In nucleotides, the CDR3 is TGTGCCAGCAGCCAACAACGTAAAATCACCGGGCCCCCGAACATTCAGTACTTC.